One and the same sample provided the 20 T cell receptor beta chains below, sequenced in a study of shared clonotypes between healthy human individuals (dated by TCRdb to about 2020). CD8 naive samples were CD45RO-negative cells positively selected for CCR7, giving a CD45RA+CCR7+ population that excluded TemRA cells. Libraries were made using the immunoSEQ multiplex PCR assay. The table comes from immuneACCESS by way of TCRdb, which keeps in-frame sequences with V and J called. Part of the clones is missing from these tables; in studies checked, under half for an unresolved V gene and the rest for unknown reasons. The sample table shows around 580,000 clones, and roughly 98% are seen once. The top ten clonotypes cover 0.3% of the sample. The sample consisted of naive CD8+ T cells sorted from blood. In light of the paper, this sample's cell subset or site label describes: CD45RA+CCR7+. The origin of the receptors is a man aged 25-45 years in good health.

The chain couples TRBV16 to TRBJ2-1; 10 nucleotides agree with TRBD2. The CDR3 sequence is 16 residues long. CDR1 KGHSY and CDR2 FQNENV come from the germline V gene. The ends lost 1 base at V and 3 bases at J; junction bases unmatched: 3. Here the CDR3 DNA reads TGTGCCAGCAGCCAATACACTAGCGGGGTCTACAATGAGCAGTTCTTC. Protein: CASSQYTSGVYNEQFF.

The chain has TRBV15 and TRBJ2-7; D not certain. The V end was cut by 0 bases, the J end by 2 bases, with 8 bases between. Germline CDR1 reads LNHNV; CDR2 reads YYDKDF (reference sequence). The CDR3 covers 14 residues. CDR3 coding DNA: TGTGCCACCAGCAGAGATGGGAAGCCCTACGAGCAGTACTTC. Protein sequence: CATSRDGKPYEQYF.

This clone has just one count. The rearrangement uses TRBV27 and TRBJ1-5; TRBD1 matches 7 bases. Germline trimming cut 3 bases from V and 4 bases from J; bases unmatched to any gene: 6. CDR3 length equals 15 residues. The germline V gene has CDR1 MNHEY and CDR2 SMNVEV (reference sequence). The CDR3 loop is CASSFLGTVNQPQHF. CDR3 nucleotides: TGTGCCAGCAGTTTTTTGGGGACAGTAAATCAGCCCCAGCATTTT.

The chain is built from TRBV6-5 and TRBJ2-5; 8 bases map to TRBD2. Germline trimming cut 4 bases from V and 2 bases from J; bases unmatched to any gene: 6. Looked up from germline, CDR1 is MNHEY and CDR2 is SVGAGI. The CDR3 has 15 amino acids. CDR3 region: CASSSWSGGQETQYF. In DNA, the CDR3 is TGTGCCAGCAGTTCATGGTCGGGAGGGCAAGAGACCCAGTACTTC.

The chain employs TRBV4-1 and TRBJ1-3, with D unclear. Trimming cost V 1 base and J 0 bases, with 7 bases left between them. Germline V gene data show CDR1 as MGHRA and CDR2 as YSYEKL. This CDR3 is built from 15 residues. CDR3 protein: CASSQGTASGNTIYF. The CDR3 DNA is TGCGCCAGCAGCCAAGGGACTGCCTCTGGAAACACCATATATTTT.

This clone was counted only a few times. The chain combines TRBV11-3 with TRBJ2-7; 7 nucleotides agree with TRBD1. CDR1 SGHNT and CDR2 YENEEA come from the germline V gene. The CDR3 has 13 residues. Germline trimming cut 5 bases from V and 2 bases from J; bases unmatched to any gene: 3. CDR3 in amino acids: CASSPGQAYEQYF. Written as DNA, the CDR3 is TGTGCCAGCAGCCCCGGACAGGCCTACGAGCAGTACTTC.

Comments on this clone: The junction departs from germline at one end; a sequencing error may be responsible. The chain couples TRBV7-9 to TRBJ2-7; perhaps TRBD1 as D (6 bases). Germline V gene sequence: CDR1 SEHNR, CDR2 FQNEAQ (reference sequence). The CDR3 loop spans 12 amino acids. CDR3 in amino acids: CASSYGKGEPHF. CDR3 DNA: TGTGCCAGCAGCTACGGGAAGGGGGAACCGCACTTC. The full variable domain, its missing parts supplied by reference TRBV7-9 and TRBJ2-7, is DTGVSQNPRHKITKRGQNVTFRCDPISEHNRLYWYRQTLGQGPEFLTYFQNEAQLEKSRLLSDRFSAERPKGSFSTLEIQRTEQGDSAMYLCASSYGKGEPHFGPGTRLTVT.

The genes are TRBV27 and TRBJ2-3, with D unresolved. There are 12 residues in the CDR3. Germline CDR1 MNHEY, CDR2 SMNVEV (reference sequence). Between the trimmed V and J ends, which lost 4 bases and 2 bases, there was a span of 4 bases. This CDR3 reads CASSSATDTQYF. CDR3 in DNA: TGTGCCAGCAGTTCGGCCACAGATACGCAGTATTTT.

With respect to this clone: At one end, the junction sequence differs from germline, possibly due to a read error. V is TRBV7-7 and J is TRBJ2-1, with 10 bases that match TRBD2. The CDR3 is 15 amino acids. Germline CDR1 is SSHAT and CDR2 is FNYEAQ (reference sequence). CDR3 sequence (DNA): TGTGCTAGCAGCCGGGGACTAGCGAGCTACAATGAGCAGTTCTTC. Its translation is CASSRGLASYNEQFF.

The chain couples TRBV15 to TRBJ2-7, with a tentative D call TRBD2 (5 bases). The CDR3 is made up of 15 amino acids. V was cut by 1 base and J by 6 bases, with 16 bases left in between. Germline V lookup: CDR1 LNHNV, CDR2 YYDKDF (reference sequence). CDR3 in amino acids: CATSRGAGLEREQYF. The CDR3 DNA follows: TGTGCCACCAGCAGAGGCGCGGGTTTGGAACGCGAGCAGTACTTC.

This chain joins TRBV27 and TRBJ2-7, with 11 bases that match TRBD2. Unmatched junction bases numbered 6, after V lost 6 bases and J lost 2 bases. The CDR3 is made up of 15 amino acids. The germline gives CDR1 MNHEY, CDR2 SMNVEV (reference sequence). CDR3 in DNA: TGTGCCAGCAGCTTCGGGACTAGCGGTACCTACGAGCAGTACTTC. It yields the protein CASSFGTSGTYEQYF.

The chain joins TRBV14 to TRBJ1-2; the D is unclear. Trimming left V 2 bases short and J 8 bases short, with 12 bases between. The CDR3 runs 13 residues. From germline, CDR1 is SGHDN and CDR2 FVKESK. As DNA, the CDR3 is TGTGCCAGCAGCCAATACCCCCGGAACGGCTACACCTTC. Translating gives CASSQYPRNGYTF.

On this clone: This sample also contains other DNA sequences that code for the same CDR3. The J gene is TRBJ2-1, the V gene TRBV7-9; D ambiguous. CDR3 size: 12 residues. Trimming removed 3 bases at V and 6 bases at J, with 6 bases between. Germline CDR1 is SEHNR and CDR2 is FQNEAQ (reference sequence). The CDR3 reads CASSLASNEQFF. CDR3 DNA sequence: TGTGCCAGCAGCTTGGCGTCCAATGAGCAGTTCTTC.

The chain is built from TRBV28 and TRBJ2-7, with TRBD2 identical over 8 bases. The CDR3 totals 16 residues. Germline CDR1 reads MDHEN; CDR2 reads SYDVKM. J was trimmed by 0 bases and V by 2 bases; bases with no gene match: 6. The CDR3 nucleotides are TGTGCCAGCAGTTTACTTTTCGGGGGGGCCTCCTACGAGCAGTACTTC. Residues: CASSLLFGGASYEQYF. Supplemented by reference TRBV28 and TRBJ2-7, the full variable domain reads DVKVTQSSRYLVKRTGEKVFLECVQDMDHENMFWYRQDPGLGLRLIYFSYDVKMKEKGDIPEGYSVSREKKERFSLILESASTNQTSMYLCASSLLFGGASYEQYFGPGTRLTVT.

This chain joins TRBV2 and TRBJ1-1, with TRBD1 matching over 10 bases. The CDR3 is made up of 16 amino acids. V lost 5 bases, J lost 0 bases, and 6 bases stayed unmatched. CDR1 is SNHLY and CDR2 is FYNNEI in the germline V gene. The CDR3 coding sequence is TGTGCCAGCAGTTCGACAGGGGGCTTTCTGAACACTGAAGCTTTCTTT. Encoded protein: CASSSTGGFLNTEAFF.

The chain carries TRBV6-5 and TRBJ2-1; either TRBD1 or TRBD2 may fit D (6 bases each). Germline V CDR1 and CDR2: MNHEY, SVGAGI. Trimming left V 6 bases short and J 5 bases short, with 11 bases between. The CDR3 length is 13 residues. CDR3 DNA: TGTGCCAGCAGCCCGAGGGGGGACAATGAGCAGTTCTTC. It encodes CASSPRGDNEQFF.

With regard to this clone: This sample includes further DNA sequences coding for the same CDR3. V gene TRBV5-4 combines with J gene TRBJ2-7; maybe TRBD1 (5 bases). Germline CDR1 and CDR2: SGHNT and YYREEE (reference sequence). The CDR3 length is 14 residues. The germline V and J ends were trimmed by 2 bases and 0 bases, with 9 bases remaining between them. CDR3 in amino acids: CASSLDSYSYEQYF. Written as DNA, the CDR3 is TGTGCCAGCAGCTTAGACAGCTACTCCTACGAGCAGTACTTC.

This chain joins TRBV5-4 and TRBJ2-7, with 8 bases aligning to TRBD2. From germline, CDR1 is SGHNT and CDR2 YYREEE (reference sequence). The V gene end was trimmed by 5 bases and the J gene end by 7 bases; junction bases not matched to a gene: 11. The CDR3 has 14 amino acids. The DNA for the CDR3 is TGTGCCAGCAGAGGGGGGAGCGGGAGTGATGAGCAGTACTTC. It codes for CASRGGSGSDEQYF.

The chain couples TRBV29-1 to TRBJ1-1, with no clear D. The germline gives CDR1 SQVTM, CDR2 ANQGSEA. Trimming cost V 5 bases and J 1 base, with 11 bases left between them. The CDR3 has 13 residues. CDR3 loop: CSVYPRTNTEAFF. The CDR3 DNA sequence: TGCAGCGTTTACCCCCGGACGAACACTGAAGCTTTCTTT.

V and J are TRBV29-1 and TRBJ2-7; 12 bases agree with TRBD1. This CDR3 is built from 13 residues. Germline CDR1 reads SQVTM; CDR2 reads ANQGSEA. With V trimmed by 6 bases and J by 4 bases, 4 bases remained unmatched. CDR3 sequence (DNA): TGCAGCGTGAGGGACAGGGGGCTATACGAGCAGTACTTC. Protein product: CSVRDRGLYEQYF.